This T cell receptor beta chain was identified in a study of OX40 agonist ivuxolimab in advanced cancers. Study overall: Ivuxolimab, which patients received intravenously every 2 weeks, was dosed at 0.01 to 10 mg/kg. General study points: No determination was made of the antigen specificity of the expanded peripheral T cells. Clonal expansion was among the lowest in partial responders at 0.1-3.0 mg/kg, especially CD8+.

CDR1 and CDR2 (germline): SGHTA, FQGNSA. The CDR3 consists of 14 residues. Assay: immunoSEQ multiplex PCR; the TCRdb copy retains only in-frame clones and omits some. The sample yields 65,000 to 85,000 clones, over 80% seen once. This clone occurred once. What it binds is not known. One end of the junction is discordant with germline, which a read error may explain. Material: CD4+ or CD8+ T cells sorted from blood, obtained in a trial of the OX40 agonist ivuxolimab. V gene TRBV7-2 combines with J gene TRBJ1-2; 8 positions match TRBD1. The origin of this receptor is an adult with an advanced solid tumor such as melanoma, head and neck, liver or kidney cancer. The CDR3 DNA is TGTGCCAGCAGCGACGGCCAGGGGGCCTATGGCTGCACCTTC. Translating gives CASSDGQGAYGCTF. The full variable domain, rest sourced from reference TRBV7-2 and TRBJ1-2, is GAGVSQSPSNKVTEKGKDVELRCDPISGHTALYWYRQSLGQGLEFLIYFQGNSAPDKSGLPSDRFSAERTGGSVSTLTIQRTQQEDSAVYLCASSDGQGAYGCTFGSGTRLTVV.